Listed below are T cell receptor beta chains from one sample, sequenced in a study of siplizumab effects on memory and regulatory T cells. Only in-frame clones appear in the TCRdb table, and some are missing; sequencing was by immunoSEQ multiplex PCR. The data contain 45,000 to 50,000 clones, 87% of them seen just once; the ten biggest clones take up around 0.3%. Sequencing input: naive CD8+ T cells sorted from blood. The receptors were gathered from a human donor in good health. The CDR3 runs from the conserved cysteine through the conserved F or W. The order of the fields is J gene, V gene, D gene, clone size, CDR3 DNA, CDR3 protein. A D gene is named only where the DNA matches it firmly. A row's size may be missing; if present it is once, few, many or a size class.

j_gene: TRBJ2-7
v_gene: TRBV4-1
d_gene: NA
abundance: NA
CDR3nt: TGCGCCAGCAGCCAAGACAGCTCCTACGAGCAGTACTTC
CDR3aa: CASSQDSSYEQYF

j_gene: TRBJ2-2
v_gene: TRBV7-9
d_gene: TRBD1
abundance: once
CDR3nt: TGTGCCAGCAGCATTACTCCGGGACAGGGAACCGGGGAGCTGTTTTTT
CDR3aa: CASSITPGQGTGELFF

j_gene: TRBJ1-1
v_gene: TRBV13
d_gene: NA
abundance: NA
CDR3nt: TGTGCCAGCAGTCAGGCCTCTAGGACTGAAGCTTTCTTT
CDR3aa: CASSQASRTEAFF

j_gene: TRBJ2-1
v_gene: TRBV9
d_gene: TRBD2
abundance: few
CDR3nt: TGTGCCAGCAGCGTAGAGGCTAGCGGGAAGGATGAGCAGTTCTTC
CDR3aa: CASSVEASGKDEQFF

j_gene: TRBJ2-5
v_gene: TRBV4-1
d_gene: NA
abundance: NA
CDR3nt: TGCGCCAGCAGCCAAGTAGCGACCCGCCAAGAGACCCAGTACTTC
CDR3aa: CASSQVATRQETQYF

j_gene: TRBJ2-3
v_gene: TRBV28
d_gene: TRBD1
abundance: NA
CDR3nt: TGTGCCAGCAGTTTCCGGGACAGGGAAAGCACAGATACGCAGTATTTT
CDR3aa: CASSFRDRESTDTQYF

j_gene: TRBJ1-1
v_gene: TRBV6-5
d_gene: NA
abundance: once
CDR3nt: TGTGCCAGCACCATGGACCCTCATACTTTCTTT
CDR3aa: CASTMDPHTFF

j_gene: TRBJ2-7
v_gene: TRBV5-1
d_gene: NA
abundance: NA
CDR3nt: TGCGCCAGCAGCCCTTGGGGATCCGGGAGCTACGAGCAGTACTTC
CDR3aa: CASSPWGSGSYEQYF

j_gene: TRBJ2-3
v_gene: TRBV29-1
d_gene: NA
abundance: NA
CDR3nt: TGCAGCGTCGTGACGGAATACACAGATACGCAGTATTTT
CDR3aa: CSVVTEYTDTQYF

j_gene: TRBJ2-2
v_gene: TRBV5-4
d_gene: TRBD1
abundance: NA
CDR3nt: TGTGCCAGCAGCAAATCCGGGACAGGGCTTTCCGGGGAGCTGTTTTTT
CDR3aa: CASSKSGTGLSGELFF

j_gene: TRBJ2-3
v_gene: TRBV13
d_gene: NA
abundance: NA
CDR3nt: TGTGCCAGCAGCCTCAGCACAGATACGCAGTATTTT
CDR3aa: CASSLSTDTQYF

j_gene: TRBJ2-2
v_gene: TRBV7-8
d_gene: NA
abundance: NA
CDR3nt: TGTGCCAGCAGCTTAGAATGGGGCGAGGAGCTGTTTTTT
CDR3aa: CASSLEWGEELFF

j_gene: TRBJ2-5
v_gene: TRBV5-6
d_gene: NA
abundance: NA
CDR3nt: TGTGCCAGCAGCTTGGAGGCGGGGGCAGGTGAGACCCAGTACTTC
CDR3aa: CASSLEAGAGETQYF

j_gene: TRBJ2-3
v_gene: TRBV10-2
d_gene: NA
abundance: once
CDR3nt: TGCGCCAGCAGGCCCCGACAGGTTAGCACAGATACGCAGTATTTT
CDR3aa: CASRPRQVSTDTQYF

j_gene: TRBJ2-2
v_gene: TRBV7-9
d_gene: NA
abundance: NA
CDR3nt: TGTGCCAGCAGCTCACTCCCCGGGGAGCTGTTTTTT
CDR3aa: CASSSLPGELFF

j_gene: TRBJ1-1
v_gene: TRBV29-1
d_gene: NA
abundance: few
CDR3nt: TGCAGCGTTGGGGGTGGCACTGAAGCTTTCTTT
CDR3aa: CSVGGGTEAFF

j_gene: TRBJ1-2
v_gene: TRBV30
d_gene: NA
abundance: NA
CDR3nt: TGTGCCTGGAGTGGGGCAGACTATGGCTACACCTTC
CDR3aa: CAWSGADYGYTF

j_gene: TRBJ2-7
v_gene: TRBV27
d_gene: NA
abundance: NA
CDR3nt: TGTGCCAGCAGTACCGGGACCCCCTCCTACGAGCAGTACTTC
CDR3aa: CASSTGTPSYEQYF

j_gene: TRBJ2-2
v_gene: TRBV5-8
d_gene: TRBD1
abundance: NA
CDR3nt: TGTGCCAGCAGCTACCTGGGACAGCTAGGTCCGAACACCGGGGAGCTGTTTTTT
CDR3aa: CASSYLGQLGPNTGELFF

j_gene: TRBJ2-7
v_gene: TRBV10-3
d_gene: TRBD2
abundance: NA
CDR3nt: TGTGCCATCAGAGGGACTAGCGGGAGCGACGAGCAGTACTTC
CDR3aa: CAIRGTSGSDEQYF

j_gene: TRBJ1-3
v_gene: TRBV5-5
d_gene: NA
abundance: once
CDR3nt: TGTGCCAGCAGCTTTGGGGGAAACACCATATATTTT
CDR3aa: CASSFGGNTIYF

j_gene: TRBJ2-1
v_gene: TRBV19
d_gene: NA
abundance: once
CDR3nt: TGTGCCAGTAGTCTAAATGATTACAATGAGCAGTTCTTC
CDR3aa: CASSLNDYNEQFF

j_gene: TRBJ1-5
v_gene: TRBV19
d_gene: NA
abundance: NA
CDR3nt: TGTGCCAGTAGTATTGGTTGGGAGCCCCAGCATTTT
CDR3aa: CASSIGWEPQHF

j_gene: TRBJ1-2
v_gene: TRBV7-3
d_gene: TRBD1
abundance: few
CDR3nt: TGTGCCAGCAGCTACGGGACAGGGAAGGACTACACCTTC
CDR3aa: CASSYGTGKDYTF

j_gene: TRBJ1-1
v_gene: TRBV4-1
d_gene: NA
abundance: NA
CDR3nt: TGCGCCAGCAGCCAAATTTTTCAGGGGCCCGCTGTGAACACTGAAGCTTTCTTT
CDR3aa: CASSQIFQGPAVNTEAFF

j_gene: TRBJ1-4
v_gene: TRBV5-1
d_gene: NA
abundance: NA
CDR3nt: TGCGCCAGCAGCTCAACTTTCCAGGGGACTAATGAAAAACTGTTTTTT
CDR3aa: CASSSTFQGTNEKLFF

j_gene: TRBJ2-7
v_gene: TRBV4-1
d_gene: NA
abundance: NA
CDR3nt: TGCGCCAGCAGCCAAGAAACTTTAAGCTCCTACGAGCAGTACTTC
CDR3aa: CASSQETLSSYEQYF

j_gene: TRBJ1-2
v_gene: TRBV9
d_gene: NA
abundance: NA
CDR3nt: TGTGCCAGCAGCGTAGGGGGGGGCACTGGCTACACCTTC
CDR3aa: CASSVGGGTGYTF

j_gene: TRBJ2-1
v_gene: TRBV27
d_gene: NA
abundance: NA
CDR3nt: TGTGCCAGCAGTTACTCTAGCTTTAATGAGCAGTTCTTC
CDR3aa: CASSYSSFNEQFF

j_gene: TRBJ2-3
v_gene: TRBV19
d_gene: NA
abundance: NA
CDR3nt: TGTGCCAGTAGTATGGGTGGCTTCAGCACAGATACGCAGTATTTT
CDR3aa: CASSMGGFSTDTQYF

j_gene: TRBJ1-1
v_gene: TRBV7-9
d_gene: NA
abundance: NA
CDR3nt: TGTGCCAGCAGCCCCACTAGACGGATTGAAGCTTTCTTT
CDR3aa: CASSPTRRIEAFF

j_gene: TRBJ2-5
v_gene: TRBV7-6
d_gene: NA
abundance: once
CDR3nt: TGTGCCAGCAGCTTACTAGGGTCAGCAGAGACCCAGTACTTC
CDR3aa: CASSLLGSAETQYF

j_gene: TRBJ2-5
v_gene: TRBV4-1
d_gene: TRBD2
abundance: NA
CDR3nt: TGCGCCAGCAGCCAATTTCCTAGCGGGGGGGGCCAAGAGACCCAGTACTTC
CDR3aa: CASSQFPSGGGQETQYF

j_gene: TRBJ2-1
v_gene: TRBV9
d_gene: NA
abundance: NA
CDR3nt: TGTGCCAGCAGCGTAGTGACCTCTTACAATGAGCAGTTCTTC
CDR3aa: CASSVVTSYNEQFF

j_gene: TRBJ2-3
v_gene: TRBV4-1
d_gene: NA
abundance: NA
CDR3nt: TGCGCCAGCAGCCAAGTGGGAGGGGGCCTCACAGATACGCAGTATTTT
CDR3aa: CASSQVGGGLTDTQYF

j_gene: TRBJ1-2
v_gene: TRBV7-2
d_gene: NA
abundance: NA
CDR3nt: TGTGCCAGCAGCTTAGTGTTTGGGGTAGATGGCTACACCTTC
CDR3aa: CASSLVFGVDGYTF

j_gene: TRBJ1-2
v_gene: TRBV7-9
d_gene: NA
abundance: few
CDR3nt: TGTGCCAGCACCCCCGGATCCTTCCCCGGCTACACCTTC
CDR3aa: CASTPGSFPGYTF

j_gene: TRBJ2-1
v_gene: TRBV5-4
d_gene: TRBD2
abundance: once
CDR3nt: TGTGCCAGCAGCTTGGTGGGGGGGGACAATGAGCAGTTCTTC
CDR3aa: CASSLVGGDNEQFF

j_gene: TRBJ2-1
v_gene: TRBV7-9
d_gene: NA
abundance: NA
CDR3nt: TGTGCCAGCAGCTTAGGGCAGGGTTTGGATGAGCAGTTCTTC
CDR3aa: CASSLGQGLDEQFF

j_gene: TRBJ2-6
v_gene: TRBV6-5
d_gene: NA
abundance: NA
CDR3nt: TGTGCCAGCAGTCCGCCCAGCTCTGGGGCCAACGTCCTGACTTTC
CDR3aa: CASSPPSSGANVLTF

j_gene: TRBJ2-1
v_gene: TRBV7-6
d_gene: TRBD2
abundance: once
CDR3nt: TGTGCCAGCAGCTTAGCCGTTAGCGGGGCCTACAATGAGCAGTTCTTC
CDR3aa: CASSLAVSGAYNEQFF

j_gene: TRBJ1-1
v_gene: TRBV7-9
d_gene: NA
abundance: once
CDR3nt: TGTGCCAGCAGCTTAGAACCCGGCGGGGGGGCGACTGAAGCTTTCTTT
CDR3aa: CASSLEPGGGATEAFF

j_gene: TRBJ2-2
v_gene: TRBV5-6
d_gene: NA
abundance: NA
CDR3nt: TGTGCCAGCAGCTCCGAGGCGAACACCGGGGAGCTGTTTTTT
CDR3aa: CASSSEANTGELFF

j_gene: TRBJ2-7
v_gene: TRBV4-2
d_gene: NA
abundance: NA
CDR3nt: TGTGCCAGCAGCCCGAGCGTGAGTACCTACGAGCAGTACTTC
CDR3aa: CASSPSVSTYEQYF

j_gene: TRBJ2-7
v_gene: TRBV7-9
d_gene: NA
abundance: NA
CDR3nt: TGTGCCAGCAGCCCAGGGTTCTCCTACGAGCAGTACTTC
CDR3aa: CASSPGFSYEQYF

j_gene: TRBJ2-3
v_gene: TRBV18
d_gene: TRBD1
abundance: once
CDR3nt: TGTGCCAGCTCACCACCGTCGTTACAGGGGCATAGAGATACGCAGTATTTT
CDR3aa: CASSPPSLQGHRDTQYF

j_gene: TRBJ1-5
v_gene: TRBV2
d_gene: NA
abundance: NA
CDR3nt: TGTGCCAGCAGTGTGTACAGGGAGGTCGGGAGCGGCAATCAGCCCCAGCATTTT
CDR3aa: CASSVYREVGSGNQPQHF

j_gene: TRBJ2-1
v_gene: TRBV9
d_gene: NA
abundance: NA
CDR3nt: TGTGCCAGCAGCGTAGCAGGGGGAGGACGCGGTGAGCAGTTCTTC
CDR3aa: CASSVAGGGRGEQFF

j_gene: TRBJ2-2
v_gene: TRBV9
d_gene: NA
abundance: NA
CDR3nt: TGTGCCAGCAGCGTAGAGGTAGGGACGAACACCGGGGAGCTGTTTTTT
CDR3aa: CASSVEVGTNTGELFF

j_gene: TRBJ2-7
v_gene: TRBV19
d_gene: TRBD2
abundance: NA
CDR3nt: TGTGCCAGTAGTCCTCTGGGGGCTAGCGGGGGATACGAGCAGTACTTC
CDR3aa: CASSPLGASGGYEQYF

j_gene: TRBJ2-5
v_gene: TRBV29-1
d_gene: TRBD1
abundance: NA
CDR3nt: TGCAGCGTTGAGGACAGGGGGGGAGACCAAGAGACCCAGTACTTC
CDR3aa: CSVEDRGGDQETQYF

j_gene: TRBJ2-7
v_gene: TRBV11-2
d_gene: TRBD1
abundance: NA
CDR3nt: TGTGCCAGCAGCTTAGGGACAGGGAACTACGAGCAGTACTTC
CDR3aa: CASSLGTGNYEQYF

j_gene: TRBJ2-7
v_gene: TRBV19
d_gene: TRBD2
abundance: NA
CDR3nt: TGTGCCAGTAGTACCTCAGCGGGAAACCCCTACGAGCAGTACTTC
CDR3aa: CASSTSAGNPYEQYF

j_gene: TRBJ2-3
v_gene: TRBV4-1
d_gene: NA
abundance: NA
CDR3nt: TGCGCCAGCAGCCTATGGGATACGCAGTATTTT
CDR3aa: CASSLWDTQYF

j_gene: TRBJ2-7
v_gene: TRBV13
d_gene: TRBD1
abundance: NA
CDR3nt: TGTGCCAGCAGCATCCTTTCTGGGACAGACCGATACGAGCAGTACTTC
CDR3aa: CASSILSGTDRYEQYF

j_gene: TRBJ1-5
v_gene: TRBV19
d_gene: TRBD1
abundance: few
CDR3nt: TGTGCCAGTAGTATACGTGGACAGGGAGGACAGCCCCAGCATTTT
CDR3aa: CASSIRGQGGQPQHF

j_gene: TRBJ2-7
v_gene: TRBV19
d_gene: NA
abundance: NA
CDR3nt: TGTGCCAGTAGTACCTTTCTGGGGTACGAGCAGTACTTC
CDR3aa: CASSTFLGYEQYF